This T cell receptor beta chain stems from a study of beta chain features in type 1 diabetes. Findings and caveats of the study: Shortening that was moderate but significant affected the TCRB CDR3s of Type 1 diabetes patients in all four CD4+ subsets. In patients and controls equally, PCR might favor templates that are shorter. Any HLA-type effect on TCRB rearrangement remained unresolved here.

To note about this clone: No antigen is known for it.

cDNA synthesis used the whole RNA isolate, giving expressed TCRB sequences. There were around 3.5 million reads on average in the naive, central memory and regulatory T cell samples. The method was immunoSEQ multiplex PCR; TCRdb's version includes in-frame clones alone and lacks a portion of them. Counted here are under 450,000 clones, approximately 15% occurring once; the ten biggest clones make up less than 0.04%. The germline V and J ends were trimmed by 6 bases and 4 bases, with 6 bases remaining between them. CDR3 size: 12 residues. Germline V lookup: CDR1 ENHRY, CDR2 SYGVKD. The V and J genes are TRBV10-3 and TRBJ2-2, with D tentatively TRBD1 (6 bases). This clonotype was sampled from a young man in good health. The sample taken for sequencing was naive CD4+ T cells from blood. CDR3 loop: CAIRDSTGELFF. DNA of the CDR3: TGTGCCATCAGGGACAGCACCGGGGAGCTGTTTTTT.